The source of this T cell receptor beta chain is a study of blood T cells in healthy people across ages. Looking at the study overall: Using template switching, researchers captured about one barcoded beta molecule for each two T cells.

Next came a second PCR, run for about 6 to 12 cycles, which used a sample-barcoded 5' primer along with a J-beta primer mix. TCRdb redid the calling of the 5' RACE reads with MiXCR, one entry per CDR3 protein. The sample shows approximately 1,700,000 distinct CDR3 sequences, about two fifths of them seen only once. V lost 1 base, J lost 5 bases, and 5 bases stayed unmatched. Germline V gene sequence: CDR1 LNHNV, CDR2 YYDKDF (reference sequence). This CDR3 comprises 16 residues. With regard to this clonotype: Its specificity is not known.

Study findings and constraints: A roughly linear fall in TCR beta diversity per million T cells was seen with increasing age. It was the long-lived donors that had more naive CD4+ cells and higher diversity than aged donors.

The clonotype comes from a human donor in good health. Sample: blood. The chain combines TRBV15 with TRBJ2-3; 11 positions match TRBD2. The CDR3 region is CATSRGSGGAKDTQYF. The CDR3 coding sequence is TGTGCCACCAGCAGAGGTAGCGGGGGGGCTAAAGATACGCAGTATTTT.